Detailed here is one TCR beta chain. As originally analysed: Amplification with reference gene primers provided the estimates of nucleated cell counts. The table came from immunoSEQ multiplex PCR; TCRdb's copy has only in-frame clones and leaves some out. The D gene and trimming were derived from the DNA, and the V and J assignments and clone size from that table. Among roughly 430,000 clones listed, nearly 90% were seen once. This specimen belongs to a study of blood T cell repertoires in COVID-19. For the study at large: COVID-19 samples, acute and convalescent, were from the United States, Italy and Spain.

This CDR3 is built from 13 residues. Germline V gives CDR1 KGHDR, CDR2 SFDVKD. V shed 6 bases and J shed 0 bases, with 8 bases lying between them. The clonotype was recovered from a woman in her late teens or twenties who had been exposed to COVID-19. Sequencing input: PBMCs or T cells enriched from blood (not recorded which). The genes are TRBV24-1 and TRBJ2-7; the D gene is possibly TRBD1 (5 bases). The CDR3 reads CATSLGDSYEQYF. In nucleotides, the CDR3 is TGTGCCACCAGTCTAGGGGACTCCTACGAGCAGTACTTC.